Sequencing of this T cell receptor beta chain was carried out in a study of OX40 agonist ivuxolimab in advanced cancers. The protocol was immunoSEQ multiplex PCR, while the TCRdb copy is restricted to in-frame clones and leaves out a portion. This table has roughly 53,000 clones, approximately 90% appearing once. This CDR3 has 18 amino acids. V shed 5 bases and J shed 0 bases, with 17 bases lying between them. CDR1 is MGHRA, CDR2 YSYEKL, per germline. Excluded were patients having autoimmune disease history or systemic immunosuppression. The material was CD4+ or CD8+ T cells sorted from blood, obtained in a trial of the OX40 agonist ivuxolimab. This clonotype originated in an adult with an advanced solid tumor such as melanoma, head and neck, liver or kidney cancer. The chain joins TRBV4-1 to TRBJ2-6; TRBD1 might be the D (5 bases). The CDR3 DNA reads as TGCGCCAGCAGCGGTCAAAGGGGCTTATCCTCTGGGGCCAACGTCCTGACTTTC. This gives the protein CASSGQRGLSSGANVLTF.